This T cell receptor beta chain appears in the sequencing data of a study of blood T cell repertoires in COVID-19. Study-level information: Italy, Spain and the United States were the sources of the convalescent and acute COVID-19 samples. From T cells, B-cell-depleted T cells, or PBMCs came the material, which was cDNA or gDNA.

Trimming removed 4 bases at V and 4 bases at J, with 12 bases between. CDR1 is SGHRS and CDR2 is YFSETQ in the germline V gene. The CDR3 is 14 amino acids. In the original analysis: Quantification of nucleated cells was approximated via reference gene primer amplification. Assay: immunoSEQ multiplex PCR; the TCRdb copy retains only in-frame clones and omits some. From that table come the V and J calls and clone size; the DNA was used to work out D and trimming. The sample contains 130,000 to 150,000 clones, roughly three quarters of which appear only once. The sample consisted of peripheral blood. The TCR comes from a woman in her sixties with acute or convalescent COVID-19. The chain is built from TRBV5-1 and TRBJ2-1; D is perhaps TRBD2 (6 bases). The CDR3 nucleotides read TGCGCCAGCAGCGGGCTAGCGAAGTACAATGAGCAGTTCTTC. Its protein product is CASSGLAKYNEQFF.